These 11 T cell receptor beta chains were sequenced from one sample in a study of CD8 T cells in ankylosing spondylitis. TCRdb reprocessed the 5' RACE reads via MiXCR and lists one record per CDR3 protein. The sample contains about 27,000 distinct CDR3 sequences, approximately 7.9% of which appear only once. The sample comprised blood. Source of these receptors: a male donor with ankylosing spondylitis or in good health (not recorded which).

The genes are TRBV24-1 and TRBJ2-1; D may be TRBD2 (5 bases). The CDR3 has 14 residues. V was pared by 3 bases and J by 6 bases, with 11 bases between. In germline, CDR1 is KGHDR, CDR2 SFDVKD. The CDR3, as DNA: TGTGCCACCAGTGATGAACTAGGGTCCAATGAGCAGTTCTTC. Residues: CATSDELGSNEQFF.

This clonotype came up a few times. This chain connects TRBV7-9 to TRBJ1-1; 7 bases align to TRBD1. CDR3 length equals 14 residues. Germline CDR1 is SEHNR and CDR2 is FQNEAQ (reference sequence). V was pared by 7 bases and J by 1 base, with 6 bases of the junction left unmatched. CDR3 in DNA: TGTGCCAGCACCAAGGGACAGCAGAACACTGAAGCTTTCTTT. This gives the protein CASTKGQQNTEAFF.

CDR3 loop: CASSLGSSKDQTQYF. The CDR3 nucleotides are TGTGCCAGCAGCCTGGGGTCTTCGAAAGACCAGACCCAGTACTTC. The rearrangement uses TRBV5-6 and TRBJ2-5; D gene uncertain. The CDR3 spans 15 residues. The V and J ends lost 4 bases and 6 bases respectively, with 19 bases between them. From germline, CDR1 is SGHDT and CDR2 YYEEEE.

This clonotype has more than one count but fewer than ten. The J gene is TRBJ1-5, the V gene TRBV16; D remains unclear. Trimming left V 2 bases short and J 7 bases short, with 9 bases between. The CDR3 consists of 13 residues. Per germline, CDR1 KGHSY and CDR2 FQNENV. CDR3 residues: CASSQSRRQPQHF. The CDR3 DNA reads TGTGCCAGCAGCCAAAGCAGGCGGCAGCCCCAGCATTTT.

This clonotype has at least ten counts. The J gene is TRBJ2-5, the V gene TRBV5-6, with D tentatively TRBD1 or TRBD2 (5 bases each). Trimming took 6 bases from V and 1 from J, leaving 16 bases between them. Germline CDR1 SGHDT, CDR2 YYEEEE. There are 15 residues in the CDR3. This chain's CDR3 is CASTKSLGVQETQYF. CDR3 bases: TGTGCCAGCACCAAATCGTTGGGGGTCCAAGAGACCCAGTACTTC.

This clonotype was observed a few times. This chain links TRBV5-1 with TRBJ2-5; 10 positions match TRBD1. Losses at the gene ends were 5 bases for V and 5 bases for J; bases not matched to a gene: 6. Germline assignment: CDR1 SGHRS and CDR2 YFSETQ. CDR3 length: 14 residues. The CDR3 sequence is CASRGTGVRETQYF. In DNA, the CDR3 is TGCGCCAGCAGAGGGACAGGGGTCAGGGAGACCCAGTACTTC.

V gene TRBV7-9 combines with J gene TRBJ2-3, with 9 bases fitting TRBD1. Trimming took 4 bases from V and 6 from J; bases not matched to a gene: 8. The CDR3 runs to 15 residues. The germline gives CDR1 SEHNR, CDR2 FQNEAQ (reference sequence). Written as DNA, the CDR3 is TGTGCCAGCAGCTCTGCCGGACAGGGGAGGGATACGCAGTATTTT. It is translated as CASSSAGQGRDTQYF.

This clonotype was observed a handful of times. The chain couples TRBV5-6 to TRBJ2-3; 7 bases are a match to TRBD2. The germline CDR1 and CDR2 sequences are SGHDT and YYEEEE. The CDR3 has 14 amino acids. V was pared by 0 bases and J by 3 bases, with 1 base of the junction left unmatched. The CDR3 region is CASSLGLATDTQYF. The CDR3 DNA sequence: TGTGCCAGCAGCTTGGGACTAGCAACAGATACGCAGTATTTT.

Many counts were recorded for this clonotype. The chain couples TRBV14 to TRBJ2-1; D is unresolved. Trimming stripped 1 base from V and 0 bases from J, with 10 bases between. CDR3 length equals 16 residues. Germline-derived CDR1 and CDR2 are SGHDN and FVKESK. The CDR3 bases are TGTGCCAGCAGCCAAGGGGCTCCAAGCTCCTACAATGAGCAGTTCTTC. As protein: CASSQGAPSSYNEQFF.

This chain uses TRBV6-1 with TRBJ2-7; 11 bases map to TRBD2. J lost 2 bases, V lost 5 bases, and 5 bases had no gene match. The CDR3 loop spans 15 amino acids. The germline V gene has CDR1 MNHNS and CDR2 SASEGT. The CDR3 loop is CASSTTSGEAYEQYV. Written as DNA, the CDR3 is TGTGCCAGCAGTACGACTAGCGGGGAGGCCTACGAGCAGTACGTC.

This sequence joins TRBV6-2 or TRBV6-3 and TRBJ2-3; tentatively, D is TRBD2 (5 bases). V was clipped by 6 bases and J by 6 bases, with 10 bases between them. There are 12 residues in the CDR3. From germline, CDR1 is MNHEY and CDR2 SVGEGT. In DNA form, the CDR3 reads TGTGCCAGCAGGACTACAAGGGATACGCAGTATTTT. Translation gives CASRTTRDTQYF.